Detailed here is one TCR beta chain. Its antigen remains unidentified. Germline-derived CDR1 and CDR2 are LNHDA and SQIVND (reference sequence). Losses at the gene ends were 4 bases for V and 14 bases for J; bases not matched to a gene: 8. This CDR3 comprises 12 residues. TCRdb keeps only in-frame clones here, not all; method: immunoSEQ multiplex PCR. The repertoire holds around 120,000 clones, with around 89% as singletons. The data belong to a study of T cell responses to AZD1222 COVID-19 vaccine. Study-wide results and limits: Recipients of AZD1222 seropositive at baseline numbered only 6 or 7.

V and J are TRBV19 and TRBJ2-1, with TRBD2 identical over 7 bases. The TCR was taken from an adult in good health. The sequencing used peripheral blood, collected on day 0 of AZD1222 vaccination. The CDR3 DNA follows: TGTGCCAGTAGTACCCGCCCGGGAGGCGAGTTCTTC. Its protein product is CASSTRPGGEFF.